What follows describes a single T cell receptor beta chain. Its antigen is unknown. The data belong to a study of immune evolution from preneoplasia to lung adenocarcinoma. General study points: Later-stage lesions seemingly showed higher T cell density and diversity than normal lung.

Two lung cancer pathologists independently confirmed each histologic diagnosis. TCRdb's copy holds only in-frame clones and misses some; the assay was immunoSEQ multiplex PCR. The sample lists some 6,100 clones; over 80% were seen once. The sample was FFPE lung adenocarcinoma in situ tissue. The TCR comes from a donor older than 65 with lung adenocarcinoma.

The CDR3 spells CASSSGTGGRGKLFF. The CDR3 DNA sequence: TGTGCCAGCAGTAGTGGGACAGGGGGTCGTGGAAAACTGTTTTTT. V is TRBV6-1 and J is TRBJ1-4, with 11 positions matching TRBD1. In germline, CDR1 is MNHNS, CDR2 SASEGT. The CDR3 sequence is 15 residues long. J gave up 10 bases and V 5 bases, and 9 bases lay outside the gene matches.